The 4 T cell receptor beta chains below come from one sample, sequenced in a study of tumor-infiltrating lymphocytes in primary liver carcinoma. Between roughly 20 and 33 mg of unsorted bulk tissue served as the source from which RNA and DNA were co-extracted. The researchers produced TCR beta cDNA from around 0.5 ug total RNA with a constant-region primer. Libraries covering TCR beta were generated through three nested multiplex PCR rounds (using a slightly modified ARM-PCR). A C-beta reverse primer and TRBV1-TRBV30 forward primers served in each of the first two PCR rounds, at about 10 cycles apiece. TCRdb re-called the multiplex PCR reads with MiXCR, one entry per CDR3 protein. The table shows 20,000 to 25,000 distinct CDR3 sequences, with about 79% occurring only once. The sequenced material came from liver tumor tissue from sampling region 1. Regarding subset: tumor region T1, superior pole. The origin of the receptors is a woman aged 25 to 39 with primary liver carcinoma and hepatitis B virus infection.

The chain carries TRBV7-9 and TRBJ1-2, with D possibly matching TRBD1 (6 bases). Germline-derived CDR1 and CDR2 are SEHNR and FQNEAQ (reference sequence). V lost 2 bases, J lost 2 bases, and 15 bases lay in between. CDR3 size: 16 residues. CDR3 loop: CASSLPTGTPNYGYTF. CDR3 sequence (DNA): TGTGCCAGCAGCTTACCGACGGGGACACCCAACTATGGCTACACCTTC.

This clonotype was seen at least ten times. V gene TRBV11-2 combines with J gene TRBJ2-1; TRBD1 aligns across 8 bases. V lost 4 bases, J lost 9 bases, and 14 bases stayed unmatched. Germline V gene data show CDR1 as SGHAT and CDR2 as FQNNGV. This CDR3 region has 16 residues. The CDR3 here is CASSYEAGTGNPEQFF. CDR3 in DNA: TGTGCCAGCAGCTACGAGGCCGGGACAGGCAATCCTGAGCAGTTCTTC.

The chain has TRBV6-5 and TRBJ1-5; no definite D call. Germline CDR1 is MNHEY and CDR2 is SVGAGI. The CDR3 runs 16 residues. V was trimmed by 7 bases and J by 8 bases, leaving 24 bases between them. The CDR3 DNA follows: TGTGCCAGCACCTCGGTGCTGGGAAGCCGATTAAAGCCCCAGCATTTT. This gives the protein CASTSVLGSRLKPQHF.

J is TRBJ2-3 and V is TRBV14; possible D gene TRBD2, 6 bases. The germline CDR1 and CDR2 sequences are SGHDN and FVKESK. V lost 6 bases and J lost 6, with 22 bases in between. There are 16 residues in the CDR3. In DNA form, the CDR3 reads TGTGCCAGCAGTCAGGTTCAGTTGGAGGGCTGTGATACGCAGTATTTT. Amino acids: CASSQVQLEGCDTQYF.